This T cell receptor (beta chain) derives from a study of response to subunit inactivated influenza vaccine. TCRdb called the RT-PCR reads again in MiXCR, with one record for every CDR3 protein. Seen here are hundreds of thousands of distinct CDR3 sequences, approximately 12% observed once, and the top ten hold about 9.4%. V dropped 4 bases and J dropped 7 bases, with 11 bases sitting between them. In germline, CDR1 is SGHDN, CDR2 FVKESK. CDR3 length: 14 residues. Sequencing used PBMCs from blood, obtained on the day of vaccination. The sequence came from a man aged 45-65 years who received an inactivated influenza vaccine. The V call is TRBV14, the J call TRBJ1-6, with D unclear. DNA of the CDR3: TGTGCCAGCAGCCCGAGACATGCAAATTCACCCCTCCACTTT. Protein sequence: CASSPRHANSPLHF. The whole variable domain, filled in from reference TRBV14 and TRBJ1-6, reads EAGVTQFPSHSVIEKGQTVTLRCDPISGHDNLYWYRRVMGKEIKFLLHFVKESKQDESGMPNNRFLAERTGGTYSTLKVQPAELEDSGVYFCASSPRHANSPLHFGNGTRLTVT.